A single sample gave rise to the 16 T cell receptor beta chains below, sequenced in a study of CD8+ T cells in alopecia areata. Treatment denoted: oral pan-JAK inhibitor, 5-10 mg twice daily. Sequencing templates came from extracted RNA that was reverse transcribed into cDNA. Assay used: immunoSEQ multiplex PCR; TCRdb lists only in-frame clones, some missing. The sample consists of about 180,000 clones, around 49% of them appearing once. Source: CD8+ T cells sorted from blood, taken at week 52, from a patient treated with tofacitinib. These receptors were collected from a human donor with alopecia areata.

This chain links TRBV7-2 with TRBJ2-5; TRBD2 matches 12 bases. The V gene's germline CDR1 is SGHTA and CDR2 FQGNSA. The CDR3 loop spans 17 amino acids. Trimming cost V 5 bases and J 0 bases; bases outside gene matches: 7. DNA of the CDR3: TGTGCCAGCAGCCCAGTTCTAGCGGGGGGGCACCAAGAGACCCAGTACTTC. This translates into CASSPVLAGGHQETQYF.

Here the CDR3 DNA reads TGCGCCAGCAGCCCTCAAAGAGGTTCCCTCTCCTACGAGCAGTACTTC. As protein: CASSPQRGSLSYEQYF. The chain links TRBV4-1 to TRBJ2-7; the D is unclear. Germline V gives CDR1 MGHRA, CDR2 YSYEKL. V lost 4 bases and J 0 bases, leaving 16 bases between the germline ends. There are 16 residues in the CDR3.

This chain links TRBV6-5 with TRBJ1-1; possibly TRBD1 for D (6 bases). The germline V gene encodes CDR1 MNHEY and CDR2 SVGAGI. The CDR3 runs 12 residues. V lost 0 bases and J 8 bases, leaving 7 bases between the germline ends. CDR3 in amino acids: CASSYSGGEAFF. CDR3 DNA sequence: TGTGCCAGCAGTTACTCAGGGGGAGAAGCTTTCTTT.

For this clone: At one end, the junction sequence differs from germline, possibly due to a read error. This chain links TRBV7-9 with TRBJ1-1; D remains ambiguous. Germline loops: CDR1 SEHNR, CDR2 FQNEAQ (reference sequence). This CDR3 is built from 13 residues. The CDR3 nucleotides read TGTGCCAGCAGCACAGTGGGGAACAGTGAAGCTTTCTTT. Its translation: CASSTVGNSEAFF.

This rearrangement joins TRBV4-1 to TRBJ1-5, with no clear D. There are 13 residues in the CDR3. Trimming shortened V by 4 bases and J by 7 bases, and 11 bases separated the two germline ends. The germline CDR1 and CDR2 sequences are MGHRA and YSYEKL. The CDR3: CASSLTGLQPQHF. Written as DNA, the CDR3 is TGCGCCAGCAGCCTCACGGGGTTACAGCCCCAGCATTTT.

J is TRBJ2-3 and V is TRBV6-1, with D unclear. Trimming shortened V by 4 bases and J by 1 base, and 12 bases separated the two germline ends. This CDR3 is 15 amino acids long. Per germline, CDR1 MNHNS and CDR2 SASEGT. As DNA, the CDR3 is TGTGCCAGCAGTGCGGGTGGGCCCCGCACAGATACGCAGTATTTT. This gives the protein CASSAGGPRTDTQYF.

This clone was counted a few times. The chain recombines TRBV11-1 with TRBJ2-1; D is perhaps TRBD2 (7 bases). Germline CDR1 reads SGHAT; CDR2 reads FQDESV (reference sequence). This CDR3 comprises 14 residues. Trimming stripped 8 bases from V and 6 bases from J, with 17 bases between. The CDR3: CASSSPGGINEQFF. The CDR3 nucleotides are TGTGCCAGCTCTTCCCCGGGGGGCATCAATGAGCAGTTCTTC.

The chain uses TRBV29-1 and TRBJ2-5, with 7 positions matching TRBD2. With V trimmed by 1 base and J by 0 bases, 5 bases remained unmatched. In germline, CDR1 is SQVTM, CDR2 ANQGSEA. The CDR3 extends over 15 amino acids. CDR3 bases: TGCAGCGTTGAAGTGCGGCGGGGGTACCAAGAGACCCAGTACTTC. Protein: CSVEVRRGYQETQYF. Filled out from reference TRBV29-1 and TRBJ2-5, the complete variable domain reads SAVISQKPSRDICQRGTSLTIQCQVDSQVTMMFWYRQQPGQSLTLIATANQGSEATYESGFVIDKFPISRPNLTFSTLTVSNMSPEDSSIYLCSVEVRRGYQETQYFGPGTRLLVL.

V gene TRBV29-1 combines with J gene TRBJ1-2, with TRBD1 matching over 9 bases. V lost 6 bases and J lost 6; bases outside the gene matches: 8. From germline, CDR1 is SQVTM and CDR2 ANQGSEA. The CDR3 is 13 residues long. CDR3 in amino acids: CSVKTGGADGYTF. Written as DNA, the CDR3 is TGCAGCGTCAAAACAGGGGGCGCGGATGGCTACACCTTC.

This chain joins TRBV6-5 and TRBJ2-1; 9 bases agree with TRBD2. Germline V lookup: CDR1 MNHEY, CDR2 SVGAGI. After removal of 0 bases from V and 4 bases from J, the junction contained 1 base not matched to a gene. The CDR3 sequence is 15 residues long. Written as DNA, the CDR3 is TGTGCCAGCAGTTACTCTAGCGGGGGTTACAATGAGCAGTTCTTC. This sequence encodes CASSYSSGGYNEQFF.

The chain combines TRBV5-1 with TRBJ2-1; possibly TRBD2 for D (7 bases). CDR3 length: 15 amino acids. V dropped 0 bases and J dropped 2 bases, with 9 bases sitting between them. The germline V gene encodes CDR1 SGHRS and CDR2 YFSETQ. CDR3 nucleotides: TGCGCCAGCAGCTTGGTGGGGGGGCCCTACAATGAGCAGTTCTTC. Its protein product is CASSLVGGPYNEQFF.

The chain combines TRBV12-5 with TRBJ1-2; no clear D gene. This CDR3 comprises 13 residues. In germline, CDR1 is LGHNT, CDR2 FRNRAP. V was cut by 2 bases and J by 2 bases, with 6 bases left in between. CDR3 sequence (DNA): TGTGCTAGTGGTTTGACGGGAAACTATGGCTACACCTTC. Translation: CASGLTGNYGYTF. Combining the CDR3 with reference TRBV12-5 and TRBJ1-2 gives the whole variable domain DARVTQTPRHKVTEMGQEVTMRCQPILGHNTVFWYRQTMMQGLELLAYFRNRAPLDDSGMPKDRFSAEMPDATLATLKIQPSEPRDSAVYFCASGLTGNYGYTFGSGTRLTVV.

This chain uses TRBV7-8 with TRBJ1-2; 10 bases match TRBD1. There are 15 residues in the CDR3. The V segment lost 5 bases and the J segment 3 bases; nucleotides outside the gene matches: 6. The germline V gene has CDR1 SGHVS and CDR2 FQNEAQ. CDR3 sequence reads: CASSAGTGEYYGYTF. The CDR3 DNA is TGTGCCAGCAGCGCCGGGACAGGGGAATACTATGGCTACACCTTC.

This clone was seen only a few times. V is TRBV27 and J is TRBJ1-6; perhaps TRBD1 as D (6 bases). Trimming shortened V by 7 bases and J by 9 bases, and 13 bases separated the two germline ends. CDR1 MNHEY and CDR2 SMNVEV come from the germline V gene (reference sequence). The CDR3 runs 13 residues. As DNA, the CDR3 is TGTGCCAGCACTATTCTAGGGGGTTCACCCCTCCACTTT. It specifies CASTILGGSPLHF.

This sequence joins TRBV29-1 and TRBJ1-1; D is ambiguous. This CDR3 spans 13 amino acids. The germline V gene encodes CDR1 SQVTM and CDR2 ANQGSEA. The V end lost 3 bases, the J end lost 3 bases, and 11 bases lay between the germline ends. CDR3 sequence: CSVDAGLDTEAFF. The CDR3, as DNA: TGCAGCGTTGATGCCGGGTTGGACACTGAAGCTTTCTTT.

The DNA for the CDR3 is TGTGCCAGCAGCCAAGTATCTACAGGGGCCTACGAGCAGTACTTC. Amino acid sequence: CASSQVSTGAYEQYF. The rearrangement joins TRBV4-2 to TRBJ2-7; 7 nucleotides line up with TRBD1. V trimming: 1 base; J trimming: 2 bases; junction bases outside the gene matches: 5. CDR1 is LGHNA, CDR2 YNFKEQ, per germline. The CDR3 is made up of 15 amino acids.